Following are 25 T cell receptor beta chains from one sample sequenced in a study of breast tumors, draining lymph nodes, adjacent tissues. TCRdb itself ran the multiplex PCR reads through MiXCR, one entry per CDR3 protein. The repertoire holds about 47,000 distinct CDR3 sequences, roughly 24% seen once, with approximately 8.1% in the top ten. The sequencing sample was made of breast tumor tissue. The source is a female donor with breast cancer. Some clones in this sample may be carry-over from other donors' samples.

Judged by abundance, this clonotype is medium-sized. The chain employs TRBV12-5 and TRBJ2-2; TRBD2 is a possible D gene (7 bases). Per germline, CDR1 LGHNT and CDR2 FRNRAP. The length of the CDR3 is 15 residues. Trimming took off 9 bases at V and 2 bases at J, with 16 bases between the two ends. Written as DNA, the CDR3 is TGTGCTAGGCCCGCGGGGGCGGAAAACACCGGGGAGCTGTTTTTT. This sequence encodes CARPAGAENTGELFF.

This clonotype was detected ten times or more. The chain uses TRBV27 and TRBJ2-7; TRBD1 matches 9 bases. The length of the CDR3 is 15 residues. Per germline, CDR1 MNHEY and CDR2 SMNVEV (reference sequence). V lost 6 bases, J lost 5 bases, and 11 bases stayed unmatched. The CDR3 region is CASRSPGTGRHEQYF. CDR3 bases: TGTGCCAGCAGGAGTCCCGGGACAGGGAGGCACGAGCAGTACTTC.

This clonotype was counted many times. The rearrangement uses TRBV4-1 and TRBJ2-2; 9 bases line up with TRBD2. Per the germline V gene, CDR1 is MGHRA and CDR2 is YSYEKL. This CDR3 has 17 amino acids. With 1 base clipped from V and 9 bases from J, the junction kept 12 bases outside the gene matches. The CDR3, as DNA: TGCGCCAGCAGCCAAGGACTAGCGGCCCGCCTTGGGCGGGAGCTGTTTTTT. This encodes CASSQGLAARLGRELFF.

The V call is TRBV19, the J call TRBJ2-2, with D uncertain. Germline loops: CDR1 LNHDA, CDR2 SQIVND (reference sequence). V lost 6 bases and J 8 bases, leaving 16 bases between the germline ends. The CDR3 spans 14 residues. DNA for the CDR3: TGTGCCAGTAGCCACGGATCGAACCAAGGGGAGCTGTTTTTT. Protein product: CASSHGSNQGELFF.

V gene TRBV5-8 combines with J gene TRBJ2-5; 16 bases align to TRBD2. Germline values: CDR1 SGHTS, CDR2 YDEGEE. The J segment lost 5 bases and the V segment lost 0 bases, leaving 4 bases of the junction unmatched. The CDR3 is made up of 17 amino acids. CDR3 residues: CASSLEGLAGGRETQYF. The DNA of the CDR3 is TGTGCCAGCAGCTTGGAGGGACTAGCGGGAGGGCGGGAGACCCAGTACTTC. Full variable domain (remainder filled in from reference TRBV5-8 and TRBJ2-5): EAGVTQSPTHLIKTRGQQATLRCSPISGHTSVYWYQQALGLGLQFLLWYDEGEERNRGNFPPRFSGRQFPNYSSELNVNALELEDSALYLCASSLEGLAGGRETQYFGPGTRLLVL.

The CDR3 nucleotides read TGTGCCAGCTCACCGGGACTAGCCAAAAACATTCAGTACTTC. Its protein product is CASSPGLAKNIQYF. The chain is built from TRBV18 and TRBJ2-4, with D perhaps matching TRBD2 (6 bases). Trimming cost V 3 bases and J 0 bases, with 6 bases left between them. The V gene's germline CDR1 is KGHSH and CDR2 LQKENI. The length of the CDR3 is 14 residues.

The rearrangement uses TRBV27 and TRBJ2-3, with D possibly TRBD1 on 5 matching bases. The germline CDR1 and CDR2 sequences are MNHEY and SMNVEV (reference sequence). The V and J ends lost 5 bases and 4 bases respectively, with 16 bases between them. This CDR3 has 15 residues. In DNA form, the CDR3 reads TGTGCCAGCAGTCGCGCCCCCGACAGCGCAGATACGCAGTATTTT. Its translation is CASSRAPDSADTQYF.

Concerning this clonotype itself: A much larger clone differs by one base, so this may be a read error. J is TRBJ2-2 and V is TRBV2, with 7 bases matching TRBD1. Germline trimming cut 8 bases from V and 0 bases from J; bases unmatched to any gene: 6. This CDR3 region has 15 residues. Per germline, CDR1 SNHLY and CDR2 FYNNEI. As DNA, the CDR3 is TGTGCCAGCGCCCGGACAGGCACGAACACCGGGGAGCTGTTTTTT. Translating gives CASARTGTNTGELFF.

The chain recombines TRBV5-4 with TRBJ2-5; 14 bases align to TRBD2. The CDR3 is 16 residues long. Trimming cost V 5 bases and J 2 bases; bases outside gene matches: 5. Germline values: CDR1 SGHNT, CDR2 YYREEE (reference sequence). The CDR3 protein is CASRDGLAGGQETQYF. For the CDR3, the DNA is TGTGCCAGCAGAGATGGACTAGCGGGAGGACAAGAGACCCAGTACTTC.

This clonotype was counted ten times or more. V is TRBV2 and J is TRBJ2-5, with 10 positions matching TRBD2. V dropped 8 bases and J dropped 3; count of bases not matched to a gene: 6. The CDR3 totals 14 residues. Germline values: CDR1 SNHLY, CDR2 FYNNEI. In nucleotides, the CDR3 is TGTGCCAGCTTGGGCGGGACTAGCGAAGAGACCCAGTACTTC. Residues: CASLGGTSEETQYF. The full variable domain, rest sourced from reference TRBV2 and TRBJ2-5, is EPEVTQTPSHQVTQMGQEVILRCVPISNHLYFYWYRQILGQKVEFLVSFYNNEISEKSEIFDDQFSVERPDGSNFTLKIRSTKLEDSAMYFCASLGGTSEETQYFGPGTRLLVL.

This clonotype was observed many times. The J gene is TRBJ2-7, the V gene TRBV20-1, with a weak D call TRBD2 (5 bases). This CDR3 is built from 14 residues. V lost 1 base and J 7 bases, leaving 17 bases between the germline ends. Germline V gene data show CDR1 as DFQATT and CDR2 as SNEGSKA (reference sequence). In DNA, the CDR3 is TGCAGTGCTAGAGCCTTAGGAGGTTTGGAGGAGCAGTACTTC. Translated: CSARALGGLEEQYF.

With regard to this clonotype: A much more abundant neighbour one base away suggests this may be a read error. The chain uses TRBV10-3 and TRBJ1-3; the D gene is possibly TRBD1 (6 bases). Trimming shortened V by 6 bases and J by 4 bases, and 16 bases separated the two germline ends. Germline lookup yields CDR1 ENHRY and CDR2 SYGVKD. The CDR3 runs to 15 residues. The CDR3 reads CAIRGDKFFGNTIYF. CDR3 in DNA: TGTGCCATCAGAGGGGACAAGTTTTTCGGAAACACCATATATTTT.

As for this clonotype: This clone may be a read error of a much larger clone one base away. The chain links TRBV30 to TRBJ2-2, with TRBD1 matching 7 bases. This CDR3 is 13 amino acids long. The V gene's germline CDR1 is GTSNPN and CDR2 SVGIG (reference sequence). CDR3 bases: TGTGTCTGGAGTAGAGGGGGCGGCGGGGAGCTGTTTTTT. This sequence encodes CVWSRGGGGELFF. The variable domain in full, completed from reference TRBV30 and TRBJ2-2, reads SQTIHQWPATLVQPVGSPLSLECTVEGTSNPNLYWYRQAAGRGLQLLFYSVGIGQISSEVPQNLSASRPQDRQFILSSKKLLLSDSGFYLCVWSRGGGGELFFGEGSRLTVL.

There are a few counts of this clonotype. The J gene is TRBJ2-3, the V gene TRBV15, with a tentative D call TRBD1 (7 bases). CDR1 and CDR2 from the germline V gene are LNHNV and YYDKDF (reference sequence). This CDR3 has 17 amino acids. V lost 0 bases, J lost 6 bases, and 19 bases lay in between. The CDR3 coding sequence is TGTGCCACCAGCAGAGATCGGGGGCAGGGGGTTATTGATACGCAGTATTTT. Amino acid sequence: CATSRDRGQGVIDTQYF.

Comment on this clonotype: One end of the junction is discordant with germline, which a read error may explain. V and J are TRBV6-5 and TRBJ1-3, with 7 bases lining up with TRBD1. Per germline, CDR1 MNHEY and CDR2 SVGAGI. The CDR3 totals 15 residues. CDR3 coding DNA: TGTGCCAGCAGCACCGAACTCAGGGGGAGGGACACTGAAGCTTTT. This codes for CASSTELRGRDTEAF.

This clonotype is categorized as medium-sized. V usage is TRBV19 and J usage is TRBJ1-6; no reliable D call. The CDR3 sequence is 15 residues long. Trimming cost V 0 bases and J 10 bases, with 13 bases left between them. Germline assignment: CDR1 LNHDA and CDR2 SQIVND (reference sequence). CDR3 in amino acids: CASSIDPGTGSPLHF. In nucleotides, the CDR3 is TGTGCCAGTAGTATAGATCCAGGTACGGGCTCACCCCTCCACTTT.

This clonotype was counted ten times or more. V and J are TRBV10-2 and TRBJ2-7; 12 positions agree with TRBD2. The germline V gene has CDR1 WSHSY and CDR2 SAAADI. CDR3 size: 13 residues. The trim removed 7 bases at V and 7 bases at J, leaving 5 bases unmatched. The CDR3 nucleotides are TGCGCCAGCAATTTCGGACTAGCGGGAGAGCAGTACTTC. Translation gives CASNFGLAGEQYF.

This clonotype has ten or more counts. The rearrangement links TRBV5-1 to TRBJ2-2, with D perhaps being TRBD1 or TRBD2 (6 bases each). The V and J ends lost 1 base and 7 bases respectively, with 11 bases between them. CDR1 and CDR2 from the germline V gene are SGHRS and YFSETQ. The CDR3 extends over 14 amino acids. The CDR3 here is CASSLPGAVGELFF. The DNA for the CDR3 is TGCGCCAGCAGCTTGCCGGGGGCGGTCGGGGAGCTGTTTTTT.

Ten or more counts support this clonotype. This chain connects TRBV12-3 or TRBV12-4 to TRBJ1-2, with D perhaps TRBD1 (5 bases). The CDR3 covers 16 residues. V lost 2 bases, J lost 1 base, and 14 bases lay in between. In DNA, the CDR3 is TGTGCCAGCAGTTTATTCGACAGCCGTGATAACTATGGCTACACCTTC. It codes for CASSLFDSRDNYGYTF.

V gene TRBV12-3 or TRBV12-4 combines with J gene TRBJ2-7, with TRBD2 matching 9 bases. This CDR3 has 13 amino acids. After removal of 5 bases from V and 7 bases from J, the junction contained 6 bases not matched to a gene. CDR3 sequence reads: CASSGGGAWEQYF. Here the CDR3 DNA reads TGTGCCAGCAGTGGCGGGGGGGCCTGGGAGCAGTACTTC.

The CDR3 is CASSYSAAGWNTEAFF. In DNA, the CDR3 is TGTGCCAGCAGTTACTCAGCGGCAGGATGGAACACTGAAGCTTTCTTT. The V call is TRBV6-5, the J call TRBJ1-1; D gene unclear. Germline V gives CDR1 MNHEY, CDR2 SVGAGI. The CDR3 is made up of 16 amino acids. V was trimmed by 0 bases and J by 1 base, leaving 12 bases between them.

In its sample, this clonotype was seen many times. The J gene is TRBJ1-2, the V gene TRBV19; D is perhaps TRBD1 (5 bases). V lost 9 bases and J 6 bases, leaving 11 bases between the germline ends. This CDR3 is built from 11 residues. Germline assignment: CDR1 LNHDA and CDR2 SQIVND (reference sequence). The CDR3 protein is CARGDFHGYTF. The DNA of the CDR3 is TGTGCCAGGGGGGACTTTCATGGCTACACCTTC. The complete variable domain, with remaining parts taken from reference TRBV19 and TRBJ1-2, reads DGGITQSPKYLFRKEGQNVTLSCEQNLNHDAMYWYRQDPGQGLRLIYYSQIVNDFQKGDIAEGYSVSREKKESFPLTVTSAQKNPTAFYLCARGDFHGYTFGSGTRLTVV.

This clonotype was seen at least ten times. The chain couples TRBV29-1 to TRBJ2-7; TRBD2 agrees at 9 bases. V lost 5 bases to trimming and J lost 2 bases; unmatched junction nucleotides: 4. CDR3 length: 13 residues. Germline V gives CDR1 SQVTM, CDR2 ANQGSEA. This CDR3 reads CSVQASGAYEQYF. Here the CDR3 DNA reads TGCAGCGTTCAGGCTAGCGGGGCCTACGAGCAGTACTTC.

This clonotype was picked up a small number of times. This may be a read error: a much more frequent sequence differs by one nucleotide. The gene calls are TRBV7-9 and TRBJ1-3; tentatively, D is TRBD1 (6 bases). CDR1 SEHNR and CDR2 FQNEAQ come from the germline V gene (reference sequence). The CDR3 totals 15 residues. In nucleotides, the CDR3 is TGTGCCAGCAACTTAAGTGGGGGCCCTGGAAACACCATATATTTT. This translates into CASNLSGGPGNTIYF.

There are many counts of this clonotype. J is TRBJ2-7 and V is TRBV2; no definite D call. V was clipped by 1 base and J by 2 bases, with 9 bases between them. The CDR3 contains 14 residues. The germline gives CDR1 SNHLY, CDR2 FYNNEI. CDR3 sequence reads: CASSEGAGPYEQYF. The CDR3 coding sequence is TGTGCCAGCAGTGAAGGGGCCGGACCCTACGAGCAGTACTTC.